Listed below are T cell receptor beta chains from one sample, sequenced in a study of cytomegalovirus exposure and HLA in healthy donors. Method: immunoSEQ multiplex PCR; TCRdb's copy keeps in-frame clones and lacks some. The table includes about 160,000 clones, roughly 76% detected once. Sequences were obtained from PBMCs. The receptors were gathered from a woman in her 50s in good health and CMV-seronegative. CDR3s include the opening cysteine and the closing phenylalanine or tryptophan. D genes are given only for firm matches. Size is stated for part of the rows, as once, few or many counts, or as a class when the clone is expanded.

D gene | J gene | V gene | clone size | CDR3 DNA | CDR3 protein
TRBD2 | TRBJ2-3 | TRBV18 | once | TGTGCCAGCTCACCGACTAGCGGGAGATCAGATACGCAGTATTTT | CASSPTSGRSDTQYF
TRBD1 | TRBJ1-4 | TRBV2 | - | TGTGCCAGCAATGGGCCGGGACAGGGGGCGTCGAGTAATGAAAAACTGTTTTTT | CASNGPGQGASSNEKLFF
- | TRBJ1-5 | TRBV4-2 | once | TGTGCCAGCAGCCACGAGGGGGTGACTCAGCCCCAGCATTTT | CASSHEGVTQPQHF
- | TRBJ1-3 | TRBV28 | - | TGTGCCAGCAGTTCGTCAACCTGGGACACACTATACTCTGGAAACACCATATATTTT | CASSSSTWDTLYSGNTIYF
- | TRBJ2-3 | TRBV27 | - | TGTGCCAGCAGTTTATCGGGCCAGAATACGCAGTATTTT | CASSLSGQNTQYF
TRBD1 | TRBJ1-5 | TRBV25-1 | - | TGTGCCAGCAGTGATGCCCAGGGGGATAGCAATCAGCCCCAGCATTTT | CASSDAQGDSNQPQHF
- | TRBJ2-7 | TRBV7-9 | - | TGTGCCAGCAGCTTCGGGTCCGTAACGTGGGGCCACGAGCAGTACTTC | CASSFGSVTWGHEQYF
TRBD1 | TRBJ2-7 | TRBV9 | few | TGTGCCAGCAGCGTAGGCCAGGACAGGGGTTACGAGCAGTACTTC | CASSVGQDRGYEQYF
- | TRBJ1-1 | TRBV18 | - | TGTGCCAGCTCACCACAAGGAACGGGGAACACTGAAGCTTTCTTT | CASSPQGTGNTEAFF
TRBD2 | TRBJ2-7 | TRBV6-5 | - | TGTGCCAGCAGGGCGCCCCCAGCGGGAGCTTACGAGCAGTACTTC | CASRAPPAGAYEQYF
- | TRBJ2-7 | TRBV30 | once | TGTGCCTGGAGTGTTCGGGGTCTGTACGAGCAGTACTTC | CAWSVRGLYEQYF
- | TRBJ1-1 | TRBV7-3 | few | TGTGCCAGCAGCCCCGTAGGGGTGACTGAAGCTTTCTTT | CASSPVGVTEAFF
- | TRBJ2-4 | TRBV7-2 | few | TGTGCCAGCAGCTTAGTGTCTAGCCAAAACATTCAGTACTTC | CASSLVSSQNIQYF
TRBD2 | TRBJ2-5 | TRBV28 | - | TGTGCCAGCAGTTTATTAACCCACCTCGGGGCACTAGCGGGAGGGGGGGAGACCCAGTACTTC | CASSLLTHLGALAGGGETQYF
- | TRBJ2-3 | TRBV29-1 | - | TGCAGCGTCCATGGGGTGGGTGGAGGTTCCAGCACAGATACGCAGTATTTT | CSVHGVGGGSSTDTQYF
- | TRBJ2-1 | TRBV5-4 | - | TGTGCCAGCAGCTTGCTCGGCTACAATGAGCAGTTCTTC | CASSLLGYNEQFF
- | TRBJ2-7 | TRBV5-8 | - | TGTGCCAGCAGCTTGCAGGGCTCCTACGAGCAGTACTTC | CASSLQGSYEQYF
- | TRBJ2-2 | TRBV4-3 | - | TGCGCCAGCAGCCAAGAGCCCAGGGTCGGCGGGGAGCTGTTTTTT | CASSQEPRVGGELFF
TRBD2 | TRBJ2-5 | TRBV5-1 | - | TGCGCCAGCAGCGTAGGACCTAGCGGGGTCCAAGAGACCCAGTACTTC | CASSVGPSGVQETQYF
- | TRBJ2-5 | TRBV7-7 | - | TGTGCCAGCAGCTTAGACAGCAAAGAGACCCAGTACTTC | CASSLDSKETQYF
- | TRBJ2-2 | TRBV11-1 | - | TGTGCCAGCAGCTTAGCCTCCACCGGGGAGCTGTTTTTT | CASSLASTGELFF
- | TRBJ2-7 | TRBV29-1 | - | TGCAGCGTTGGCACAACTCAGGGAGGCGAGCAGTACTTC | CSVGTTQGGEQYF
- | TRBJ2-3 | TRBV7-3 | - | TGTGCCAGCAGCTTGGCCCCTGGCACAGATACGCAGTATTTT | CASSLAPGTDTQYF
- | TRBJ2-7 | TRBV19 | - | TGTGCCAGTAGTCCTCGGGGGTTGGACTACGAGCAGTACTTC | CASSPRGLDYEQYF
TRBD1 | TRBJ2-7 | TRBV27 | once | TGTGCCAGCAGATTAGCAGGGGGCGGCTACGAGCAGTACTTC | CASRLAGGGYEQYF
- | TRBJ1-1 | TRBV7-9 | - | TGTGCCAGCAGCCCGAAGGGGGGGACTGAAGCTTTCTTT | CASSPKGGTEAFF
TRBD2 | TRBJ2-1 | TRBV6-5 | - | TGTGCCAGTAGCGGGAGAGCCAATGAGCAGTTCTTC | CASSGRANEQFF
- | TRBJ1-2 | TRBV9 | - | TGTGCCAGCAGCCCAAGGGGCGGCGCCTATGGCTACACCTTC | CASSPRGGAYGYTF
TRBD1 | TRBJ2-7 | TRBV2 | once | TGTGCCAGCAGTGATGGGACAGCCTACTCCTACGAGCAGTACTTC | CASSDGTAYSYEQYF
- | TRBJ2-2 | TRBV28 | - | TGTGCCAGCAGGCCCATTAACGGGGGCACCGGGGAGCTGTTTTTT | CASRPINGGTGELFF
- | TRBJ1-2 | TRBV13 | - | TGTGCCAGCAGCTTGGGCAGAAACTATGGCTACACCTTC | CASSLGRNYGYTF
TRBD2 | TRBJ2-3 | TRBV7-9 | - | TGTGCCAGCAGCTTAAACGGACTAGGGAATACGCAGTATTTT | CASSLNGLGNTQYF
TRBD1 | TRBJ2-7 | TRBV28 | - | TGTGCCAGCAGTTTTGGGACAGGGGACGAGCAGTACTTC | CASSFGTGDEQYF
- | TRBJ2-4 | TRBV29-1 | - | TGCAGCGTTGCGGACCGGGGATCTGGCAAAAACATTCAGTACTTC | CSVADRGSGKNIQYF
- | TRBJ1-1 | TRBV18 | - | TGTGCCAGCTCACCACCGGGAGGCTTCACTGAAGCTTTCTTT | CASSPPGGFTEAFF